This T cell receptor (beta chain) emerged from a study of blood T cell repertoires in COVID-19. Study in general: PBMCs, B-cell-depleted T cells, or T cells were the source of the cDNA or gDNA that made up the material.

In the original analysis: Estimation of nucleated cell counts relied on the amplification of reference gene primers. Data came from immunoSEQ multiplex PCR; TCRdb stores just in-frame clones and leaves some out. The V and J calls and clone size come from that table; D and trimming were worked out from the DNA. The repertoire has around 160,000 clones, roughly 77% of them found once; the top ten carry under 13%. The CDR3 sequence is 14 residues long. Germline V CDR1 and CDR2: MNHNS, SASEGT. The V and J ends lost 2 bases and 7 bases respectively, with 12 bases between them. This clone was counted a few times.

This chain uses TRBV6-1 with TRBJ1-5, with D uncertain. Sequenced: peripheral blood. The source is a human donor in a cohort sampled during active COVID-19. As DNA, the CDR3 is TGTGCCAGCAGTGAAAGGGTAGGAGGGCAGCCCCAGCATTTT. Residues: CASSERVGGQPQHF.